The rows below give T cell receptor beta chains drawn from one sample of a study of shared T cell receptors in the human thymus. Data came from immunoSEQ multiplex PCR; TCRdb stores just in-frame clones and leaves some out. The sample has about 660,000 clones, 80% to 90% seen once. The data were also submitted as part of a second study, on human thymus T cells.

Sequencing used thymocytes. The origin of the receptors is a boy in the first two years of life with a congenital heart defect. Both conserved end residues are part of each CDR3. Each record gives: clone size, V gene, J gene, D gene, CDR3 DNA, CDR3 protein. A D gene is named only where the DNA matches it firmly. The size field is filled for only some rows; it gives once, few, many or a size class.

clone_size: NA; v_call: TRBV7-2; j_call: TRBJ2-3; d_call: TRBD2; cdr3_nt: TGTGCCAGCAGGAGGACTAGCAACTTAAATACGCAGTATTTT; cdr3_aa: CASRRTSNLNTQYF
clone_size: NA; v_call: TRBV7-2; j_call: TRBJ1-2; d_call: NA; cdr3_nt: TGTGCCAGCAGCATAACTGCGAGAAGCGGGATCCTTAACCCCTATGGCTACACCTTC; cdr3_aa: CASSITARSGILNPYGYTF
clone_size: NA; v_call: TRBV10-3; j_call: TRBJ2-7; d_call: TRBD1; cdr3_nt: TGTGCCATCACCCGGGACAGCGTCTACGAGCAGTACTTC; cdr3_aa: CAITRDSVYEQYF
clone_size: NA; v_call: TRBV5-1; j_call: TRBJ2-4; d_call: TRBD2; cdr3_nt: TGCGCCAGCAGCCTGGGACTAGCGGGGGTAGCCAAAAACATTCAGTACTTC; cdr3_aa: CASSLGLAGVAKNIQYF
clone_size: NA; v_call: TRBV12-5; j_call: TRBJ2-3; d_call: TRBD1; cdr3_nt: TGTGCTAGTGGTTTGGACACACAGGGGTGGGTAACCACAGATACGCAGTATTTT; cdr3_aa: CASGLDTQGWVTTDTQYF
clone_size: NA; v_call: TRBV7-2; j_call: TRBJ2-5; d_call: NA; cdr3_nt: TGTGCCAGCAGCCTGCGAGCGGAAGAGACCCAGTACTTC; cdr3_aa: CASSLRAEETQYF
clone_size: NA; v_call: TRBV28; j_call: TRBJ2-3; d_call: NA; cdr3_nt: TGTGCCAGCAGTTTGGACTCCCGCACAGATACGCAGTATTTT; cdr3_aa: CASSLDSRTDTQYF
clone_size: NA; v_call: TRBV15; j_call: TRBJ2-2; d_call: NA; cdr3_nt: TGTGCCACCAGCATCCTGGACAGCCCCTCGCAGATCAACACCGGGGAGCTGTTTTTT; cdr3_aa: CATSILDSPSQINTGELFF
clone_size: NA; v_call: TRBV4-1; j_call: TRBJ1-5; d_call: TRBD1; cdr3_nt: TGCGCCAGCAGCCAAGATCCTTTACCAGGGGGCGCGGTTTGGCCCCAGCATTTT; cdr3_aa: CASSQDPLPGGAVWPQHF
clone_size: NA; v_call: TRBV28; j_call: TRBJ1-3; d_call: NA; cdr3_nt: TGTGCCAGCAGAATACAGAGCTCTGGAAACACCATATATTTT; cdr3_aa: CASRIQSSGNTIYF
clone_size: NA; v_call: TRBV29-1; j_call: TRBJ1-1; d_call: TRBD1; cdr3_nt: TGCAGCGTTGATTGGACAGGGGTCCTGAACACTGAAGCTTTCTTT; cdr3_aa: CSVDWTGVLNTEAFF
clone_size: NA; v_call: TRBV10-1; j_call: TRBJ2-3; d_call: TRBD2; cdr3_nt: TGCGCCAGCAGTGAGTCCGGACTAGCGGGAGCGCGGACAGATACGCAGTATTTT; cdr3_aa: CASSESGLAGARTDTQYF
clone_size: NA; v_call: TRBV5-1; j_call: TRBJ2-1; d_call: TRBD2; cdr3_nt: TGCGCCAGCAGCTTGGATGGGTTAGCGGGGGGGCCAATCTACAATGAGCAGTTCTTC; cdr3_aa: CASSLDGLAGGPIYNEQFF
clone_size: NA; v_call: TRBV6-5; j_call: TRBJ2-2; d_call: TRBD1; cdr3_nt: TGTGCCAGCAGACAGGGACAGGAAAACACCGGGGAGCTGTTTTTT; cdr3_aa: CASRQGQENTGELFF
clone_size: NA; v_call: TRBV5-4; j_call: TRBJ2-7; d_call: TRBD1; cdr3_nt: TGTGCCAGCAGCTTGGTAGGGGGCCAAGGCGAGCAGTACTTC; cdr3_aa: CASSLVGGQGEQYF
clone_size: once; v_call: TRBV5-4; j_call: TRBJ2-2; d_call: NA; cdr3_nt: TGTGCCAGCAGCCTCGGAAGAGGCGGGGAGCTGTTTTTT; cdr3_aa: CASSLGRGGELFF
clone_size: NA; v_call: TRBV11-2; j_call: TRBJ2-2; d_call: NA; cdr3_nt: TGTGCCAGCAGCTTAGGACTGAGGAACACCGGGGAGCTGTTTTTT; cdr3_aa: CASSLGLRNTGELFF
clone_size: NA; v_call: TRBV9; j_call: TRBJ2-7; d_call: NA; cdr3_nt: TGTGCCAGCAGCCTCCGACTCGAAGGCGGCGAGCAGTACTTC; cdr3_aa: CASSLRLEGGEQYF
clone_size: NA; v_call: TRBV7-9; j_call: TRBJ2-2; d_call: TRBD1; cdr3_nt: TGTGCCAGCACCTCCGGGGGACAGGGGGACACCGGGGAGCTGTTTTTT; cdr3_aa: CASTSGGQGDTGELFF
clone_size: NA; v_call: TRBV27; j_call: TRBJ2-1; d_call: TRBD2; cdr3_nt: TGTGCCAGCAGTTTATTGGAGGGACTAGCGGGTCCCTACAATGAGCAGTTCTTC; cdr3_aa: CASSLLEGLAGPYNEQFF
clone_size: NA; v_call: TRBV16; j_call: TRBJ1-2; d_call: NA; cdr3_nt: TGTGCCAGCAGCCCTCAGGTCGGACTGCAAGGCTACACCTTC; cdr3_aa: CASSPQVGLQGYTF
clone_size: NA; v_call: TRBV18; j_call: TRBJ1-5; d_call: TRBD1; cdr3_nt: TGTGCCAGCTCACCTGTGACAGGGTCGGATCAGCCCCAGCATTTT; cdr3_aa: CASSPVTGSDQPQHF
clone_size: NA; v_call: TRBV28; j_call: TRBJ2-7; d_call: NA; cdr3_nt: TGTGCCAGCAGTACCCATCCCCCAGGGGGGCCCACCTACGAGCAGTACTTC; cdr3_aa: CASSTHPPGGPTYEQYF
clone_size: NA; v_call: TRBV9; j_call: TRBJ2-1; d_call: TRBD2; cdr3_nt: TGTGCCAGCAGCGTTAGCGGGGGGGCCCGCAATGAGCAGTTCTTC; cdr3_aa: CASSVSGGARNEQFF
clone_size: NA; v_call: TRBV5-1; j_call: TRBJ1-4; d_call: NA; cdr3_nt: TGCGCCAGCAGCCCGACGACAGCAACTAATGAAAAACTGTTTTTT; cdr3_aa: CASSPTTATNEKLFF
clone_size: NA; v_call: TRBV19; j_call: TRBJ1-1; d_call: NA; cdr3_nt: TGTGCCAGTAGTATCCTAGCCTCGCAGGGGCAGAACACTGAAGCTTTCTTT; cdr3_aa: CASSILASQGQNTEAFF
clone_size: NA; v_call: TRBV11-3; j_call: TRBJ1-4; d_call: NA; cdr3_nt: TGTGCCAGCTCATGTAGAGGGGGTTATGAAAAACTGTTTTTT; cdr3_aa: CASSCRGGYEKLFF
clone_size: NA; v_call: TRBV7-2; j_call: TRBJ1-4; d_call: NA; cdr3_nt: TGTGCCAGCAGCTTAGTGGGGCAGATGGGTAATGAAAAACTGTTTTTT; cdr3_aa: CASSLVGQMGNEKLFF
clone_size: NA; v_call: TRBV28; j_call: TRBJ1-1; d_call: NA; cdr3_nt: TGTGCCAGCAGTGGGGGGGGCACCGCGCACACTGAAGCTTTCTTT; cdr3_aa: CASSGGGTAHTEAFF
clone_size: NA; v_call: TRBV7-3; j_call: TRBJ2-7; d_call: TRBD2; cdr3_nt: TGTGCCAGCAGCTTAACAGCTAGCGGGGGGCTTGGCCCCTTCTACGAGCAGTACTTC; cdr3_aa: CASSLTASGGLGPFYEQYF
clone_size: NA; v_call: TRBV5-4; j_call: TRBJ1-6; d_call: NA; cdr3_nt: TGTGCCAGCAGCTTGGTAGTCAGGGATGTCGCCTATAATTCACCCCTCCACTTT; cdr3_aa: CASSLVVRDVAYNSPLHF
clone_size: NA; v_call: TRBV11-2; j_call: TRBJ1-4; d_call: NA; cdr3_nt: TGTGCCAGCAGCTCCCTAGGTCCACGGAATGAAAAACTGTTTTTT; cdr3_aa: CASSSLGPRNEKLFF
clone_size: NA; v_call: TRBV14; j_call: TRBJ2-2; d_call: NA; cdr3_nt: TGTGCCAGCAGTGGCGGCGGGATGTACCCCGGGGAGCTGTTTTTT; cdr3_aa: CASSGGGMYPGELFF
clone_size: NA; v_call: TRBV11-3; j_call: TRBJ2-3; d_call: TRBD2; cdr3_nt: TGTGCCAGCAGCGACCCTAGCGGGGGTAGCACAGATACGCAGTATTTT; cdr3_aa: CASSDPSGGSTDTQYF
clone_size: NA; v_call: TRBV6-1; j_call: TRBJ1-2; d_call: NA; cdr3_nt: TGTGCCAGCAGTGATAAGGGCGGACACGGCCCGAAGATGCCCTATGGCTACACCTTC; cdr3_aa: CASSDKGGHGPKMPYGYTF
clone_size: NA; v_call: TRBV14; j_call: TRBJ2-3; d_call: TRBD1; cdr3_nt: TGTGCCAGCAGTGAGGGACAGGGAAGTTCAGATACGCAGTATTTT; cdr3_aa: CASSEGQGSSDTQYF
clone_size: NA; v_call: TRBV11-2; j_call: TRBJ2-7; d_call: NA; cdr3_nt: TGTGCCAGCAGCTTAGGGCAGGTCGGCGAGCAGTACTTC; cdr3_aa: CASSLGQVGEQYF